This T cell receptor beta chain derives from a study of blood T cell repertoires in COVID-19. V gave up 2 bases and J gave up 9 bases, with 7 bases separating them. Germline CDR1 KGHSH, CDR2 LQKENI. There are 11 residues in the CDR3. TCRdb's table, derived via immunoSEQ multiplex PCR, lists solely in-frame clones and lacks some. The sample lists about 100,000 clones, 89% occurring once. This receptor was obtained from a man in his forties with active or convalescent COVID-19. Source material: peripheral blood. The chain carries TRBV18 and TRBJ1-1; possibly TRBD1 for D (5 bases). Here the CDR3 reads CASSPGGKAFF. The CDR3 DNA follows: TGTGCCAGCTCACCAGGGGGGAAAGCTTTCTTT.